This T cell receptor (beta chain) comes out of a study of OX40 agonist ivuxolimab in advanced cancers. Assay: immunoSEQ multiplex PCR; the TCRdb copy retains only in-frame clones and omits some. The sample includes roughly 98,000 clones, roughly 80% of them seen just once. This receptor was obtained from an adult with an advanced solid tumor such as melanoma, head and neck, liver or kidney cancer. The input for sequencing was CD4+ or CD8+ T cells sorted from blood, taken in a trial of the OX40 agonist ivuxolimab.

CDR3 DNA sequence: TGCGCCAGCAGCCGCCAGGGGGGCCTTAATGAAAAACTGTTTTTT. Translating it yields CASSRQGGLNEKLFF. The genes are TRBV4-3 and TRBJ1-4; 7 nucleotides agree with TRBD1. Germline loops: CDR1 LGHNA, CDR2 YSLEER. The length of the CDR3 is 15 residues. With 4 bases clipped from V and 4 bases from J, the junction kept 6 bases outside the gene matches.